A selection of T cell receptor beta chains follows, all from one sample in a study of early T cells in non-severe SARS-CoV-2 infection. TCRdb re-called the 5' RACE reads with MiXCR, one entry per CDR3 protein. Among around 93,000 distinct CDR3 sequences, over 9.5% were seen once, and the ten largest hold 4% to 4.5%. The specimen was whole blood, collected at baseline. The receptors originated from an adult who was a healthcare worker with PCR-confirmed SARS-CoV-2 infection or an uninfected control (not recorded which). Each CDR3 is given without its conserved first and last residue.

>TRBJ1-5|TRBV19
ASSIQGGGQPQH
>TRBJ2-1|TRBV11-2
ASSLTGGGRANEQF
>TRBJ2-7|TRBV3-1
ASSRGFPHEQY
>TRBJ2-7|TRBV12-3/TRBV12-4
ASSLGGYYEQY
>TRBJ2-1|TRBV12-3/TRBV12-4
ASSISGTSYEQF
>TRBJ1-6|TRBV7-9
ASSPRDRGPLH
>TRBJ2-1|TRBV6-6
ASSYYLREGYNEQF
>TRBJ2-1|TRBV11-2
ASSHIAGGPGNEQF
>TRBJ2-1|TRBV3-1
ASSRTSAYNEQF
>TRBJ2-3|TRBV5-8
ASSPEGTGSHTQY
>TRBJ2-7|TRBV10-1
ASAEGQVIY
>TRBJ2-7|TRBV18
ASSSRPGQGGYEQY
>TRBJ1-2|TRBV30
ARFQGAGGYT
>TRBJ2-7|TRBV6-2/TRBV6-3
ASRKGQGFHEQY
>TRBJ2-1|TRBV6-6
ASSYPSPDEQF
>TRBJ2-3|TRBV18
ASSPGQGLSQILY
>TRBJ2-1|TRBV5-1
ASSRELASEQF
>TRBJ1-2|TRBV28
ASISGLPANGYT
>TRBJ1-6|TRBV24-1
ATSDSTGGDSPLH
>TRBJ2-2|TRBV2
ASRFRDRELF
>TRBJ1-2|TRBV5-8
ASSSQGKNYGYT
>TRBJ1-5|TRBV20-1
SARDYKAGNQPQH
>TRBJ2-1|TRBV5-1
ASSSPGDGEQF
>TRBJ2-7|TRBV20-1
SAYDAGNSYEQY
>TRBJ2-7|TRBV21-1
ASSSHRTPSSYEQY
>TRBJ1-2|TRBV18
ASSPGQAYGYT
>TRBJ1-5|TRBV18
ASSPSGHNQPQH
>TRBJ2-2|TRBV6-1
AFEGPVSGELF